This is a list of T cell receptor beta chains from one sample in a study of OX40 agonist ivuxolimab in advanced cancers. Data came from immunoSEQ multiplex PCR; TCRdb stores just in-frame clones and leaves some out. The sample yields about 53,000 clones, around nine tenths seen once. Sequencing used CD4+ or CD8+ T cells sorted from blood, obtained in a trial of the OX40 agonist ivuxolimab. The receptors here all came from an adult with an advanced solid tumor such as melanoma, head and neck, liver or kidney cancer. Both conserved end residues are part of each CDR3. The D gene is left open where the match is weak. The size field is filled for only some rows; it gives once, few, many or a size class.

CDR3 DNA: TGTGCCAGTAAAGATGTCCGAAGCGATACGCAGTATTTT
CDR3 protein: CASKDVRSDTQYF
V gene: TRBV19
D gene: .
clone size: .
CDR3 length: 13
J gene: TRBJ2-3

CDR3 DNA: TGTGCCAGTAGTATAGGGACGGATTATGGCTACACCTTC
CDR3 protein: CASSIGTDYGYTF
V gene: TRBV19
D gene: .
clone size: .
CDR3 length: 13
J gene: TRBJ1-2

CDR3 DNA: TGTGCCAGCAGCTCTTCTCCGGGACTGATCCAAGAGACCCAGTACTTC
CDR3 protein: CASSSSPGLIQETQYF
V gene: TRBV5-8
D gene: .
clone size: .
CDR3 length: 16
J gene: TRBJ2-5

CDR3 DNA: TGTGCCAGCAGCCCAAACTCCTACAATGAGCAGTTCTTC
CDR3 protein: CASSPNSYNEQFF
V gene: TRBV11-3
D gene: .
clone size: .
CDR3 length: 13
J gene: TRBJ2-1

CDR3 DNA: TGTGCCAGCAGCGTAGACGGATTTAACTATGGCTACACCTTC
CDR3 protein: CASSVDGFNYGYTF
V gene: TRBV9
D gene: .
clone size: .
CDR3 length: 14
J gene: TRBJ1-2

CDR3 DNA: TGTGCCAGCAGTTGGCAGGGCGGACGATGGGGCTACACCTTC
CDR3 protein: CASSWQGGRWGYTF
V gene: TRBV28
D gene: .
clone size: .
CDR3 length: 14
J gene: TRBJ1-2

CDR3 DNA: TGCAGCGTTGCACTAGCGGGCACAGATACGCAGTATTTT
CDR3 protein: CSVALAGTDTQYF
V gene: TRBV29-1
D gene: TRBD2
clone size: once
CDR3 length: 13
J gene: TRBJ2-3

CDR3 DNA: TGTGCCAGCAGTAAAGGACTAGCTAGGGACGAGCAGTACTTC
CDR3 protein: CASSKGLARDEQYF
V gene: TRBV6-5
D gene: TRBD2
clone size: .
CDR3 length: 14
J gene: TRBJ2-7

CDR3 DNA: TGTGCCAGCAGTGAATTTCTTTTGGCCTCTAATGAGCAGTTCTTC
CDR3 protein: CASSEFLLASNEQFF
V gene: TRBV6-1
D gene: .
clone size: .
CDR3 length: 15
J gene: TRBJ2-1

CDR3 DNA: TGTGCCAGCAGCGGGAGACTAGCGTTCGCAGATACGCAGTATTTT
CDR3 protein: CASSGRLAFADTQYF
V gene: TRBV9
D gene: TRBD2
clone size: .
CDR3 length: 15
J gene: TRBJ2-3

CDR3 DNA: TGTGCCAGTAGTGAGGTAGCGGGACTGGATGAGCAGTTCTTC
CDR3 protein: CASSEVAGLDEQFF
V gene: TRBV19
D gene: TRBD2
clone size: .
CDR3 length: 14
J gene: TRBJ2-1

CDR3 DNA: TGCGCCAGCAGTCCGGACAGGGACTATGGCTACACCTTC
CDR3 protein: CASSPDRDYGYTF
V gene: TRBV5-1
D gene: TRBD1
clone size: .
CDR3 length: 13
J gene: TRBJ1-2

CDR3 DNA: TGTGCCAGCAGCTTGTCTTGGGTTATGGGCTACACCTTC
CDR3 protein: CASSLSWVMGYTF
V gene: TRBV5-8
D gene: .
clone size: .
CDR3 length: 13
J gene: TRBJ1-2

CDR3 DNA: TGCGCCAGCAGCCGCCCAGGGACTCTCTACAATGAGCAGTTCTTC
CDR3 protein: CASSRPGTLYNEQFF
V gene: TRBV4-1
D gene: .
clone size: once
CDR3 length: 15
J gene: TRBJ2-1

CDR3 DNA: TGTGCCAGCAGTGGCGACAGGGGTTTCAGCTCTGGAAACACCATATATTTT
CDR3 protein: CASSGDRGFSSGNTIYF
V gene: TRBV6-1
D gene: TRBD1
clone size: .
CDR3 length: 17
J gene: TRBJ1-3

CDR3 DNA: TGTGCCACCAGGGCTGGAGGGGTTCGAGATCAGCCCCAGCATTTT
CDR3 protein: CATRAGGVRDQPQHF
V gene: TRBV15
D gene: .
clone size: .
CDR3 length: 15
J gene: TRBJ1-5

CDR3 DNA: TGTGCCAACTCTCAGGGACAGGGGGTCGCCGGGGAGCTGTTTTTT
CDR3 protein: CANSQGQGVAGELFF
V gene: TRBV6-1
D gene: TRBD1
clone size: .
CDR3 length: 15
J gene: TRBJ2-2

CDR3 DNA: TGTGCCAGCAGCTTAGATCCGAGCTCCTACGAGCAGTACTTC
CDR3 protein: CASSLDPSSYEQYF
V gene: TRBV11-2
D gene: .
clone size: .
CDR3 length: 14
J gene: TRBJ2-7

CDR3 DNA: TGTGCCAGCATGTCATCAGGGGACCCCGCCTACGAGCAGTACTTC
CDR3 protein: CASMSSGDPAYEQYF
V gene: TRBV28
D gene: .
clone size: .
CDR3 length: 15
J gene: TRBJ2-7

CDR3 DNA: TGTGCCAGCACCGTTTCCCCAGGGAGTGCTTCACCCCTCCACTTT
CDR3 protein: CASTVSPGSASPLHF
V gene: TRBV11-2
D gene: .
clone size: .
CDR3 length: 15
J gene: TRBJ1-6

CDR3 DNA: TGTGCCAGCAGCGTAGGAGAAGATACGCAGTATTTT
CDR3 protein: CASSVGEDTQYF
V gene: TRBV9
D gene: .
clone size: .
CDR3 length: 12
J gene: TRBJ2-3

CDR3 DNA: TGTGCCAGCAGCGGTTGGGACAAATACAATGAGCAGTTCTTC
CDR3 protein: CASSGWDKYNEQFF
V gene: TRBV9
D gene: .
clone size: .
CDR3 length: 14
J gene: TRBJ2-1

CDR3 DNA: TGCGCCACCAGCAGGACAGGGGGAAGTGAAAAACTGTTTTTT
CDR3 protein: CATSRTGGSEKLFF
V gene: TRBV15
D gene: TRBD1
clone size: .
CDR3 length: 14
J gene: TRBJ1-4

CDR3 DNA: TGTGCCAGCAGGGAACAGGGCTATGGCTACACCTTC
CDR3 protein: CASREQGYGYTF
V gene: TRBV28
D gene: .
clone size: few
CDR3 length: 12
J gene: TRBJ1-2

CDR3 DNA: TGTGCCAGCAGCTTAGACGGGGGAGAGCAGTTCTTC
CDR3 protein: CASSLDGGEQFF
V gene: TRBV11-3
D gene: .
clone size: .
CDR3 length: 12
J gene: TRBJ2-1

CDR3 DNA: TGTGCCAGCACCGGTCGAGGGGGGGGTGGGGAGCAGTACTTC
CDR3 protein: CASTGRGGGGEQYF
V gene: TRBV2
D gene: .
clone size: .
CDR3 length: 14
J gene: TRBJ2-7

CDR3 DNA: TGTGCCAGCAGTGAGGCCAAGGACGGTTACACAGATACGCAGTATTTT
CDR3 protein: CASSEAKDGYTDTQYF
V gene: TRBV6-1
D gene: .
clone size: .
CDR3 length: 16
J gene: TRBJ2-3

CDR3 DNA: TGTGCCAGCAGCGCTAGAGAGCGGGATCCCTACAATGAGCAGTTCTTC
CDR3 protein: CASSARERDPYNEQFF
V gene: TRBV9
D gene: TRBD2
clone size: .
CDR3 length: 16
J gene: TRBJ2-1

CDR3 DNA: TGTGCCAGTAGTACGGGGGGATTTTATAGCAATCAGCCCCAGCATTTT
CDR3 protein: CASSTGGFYSNQPQHF
V gene: TRBV19
D gene: .
clone size: .
CDR3 length: 16
J gene: TRBJ1-5

CDR3 DNA: TGTGCCAGCAGCTTAGCGGATCCGGGATTCTCCTACGAGCAGTACTTC
CDR3 protein: CASSLADPGFSYEQYF
V gene: TRBV7-3
D gene: .
clone size: .
CDR3 length: 16
J gene: TRBJ2-7

CDR3 DNA: TGTGCCAGCAGTTACCAACAGGGGGTAGGGGCTGAAGCTTTCTTT
CDR3 protein: CASSYQQGVGAEAFF
V gene: TRBV6-5
D gene: TRBD1
clone size: .
CDR3 length: 15
J gene: TRBJ1-1

CDR3 DNA: TGTGCCAGCTCACCACCGAACGGACAGGGGGCCTTCAATGAGCAGTTCTTC
CDR3 protein: CASSPPNGQGAFNEQFF
V gene: TRBV18
D gene: TRBD1
clone size: once
CDR3 length: 17
J gene: TRBJ2-1

CDR3 DNA: TGTGCCATCACATTAGGCCCGGGACAGGGCTACGAGCAGTACTTC
CDR3 protein: CAITLGPGQGYEQYF
V gene: TRBV10-3
D gene: TRBD1
clone size: .
CDR3 length: 15
J gene: TRBJ2-7

CDR3 DNA: TGCGCCAGCAGCTTGTCCCTAGCGGGGGAGACCTACGAGCAGTACTTC
CDR3 protein: CASSLSLAGETYEQYF
V gene: TRBV5-1
D gene: TRBD2
clone size: once
CDR3 length: 16
J gene: TRBJ2-7

CDR3 DNA: TGCGCCAGCAGCCCTCTAGCGGGGGATAACAATGAGCAGTTCTTC
CDR3 protein: CASSPLAGDNNEQFF
V gene: TRBV5-1
D gene: TRBD2
clone size: .
CDR3 length: 15
J gene: TRBJ2-1

CDR3 DNA: TGTGCCAGTAGTAGGGGACAGGAGGCCCGTGACACTGAAGCTTTCTTT
CDR3 protein: CASSRGQEARDTEAFF
V gene: TRBV19
D gene: TRBD1
clone size: .
CDR3 length: 16
J gene: TRBJ1-1

CDR3 DNA: TGTGCCAGCAGCGTAGGGCCGACAGGGAATCAGCCCCAGCATTTT
CDR3 protein: CASSVGPTGNQPQHF
V gene: TRBV9
D gene: TRBD1
clone size: once
CDR3 length: 15
J gene: TRBJ1-5

CDR3 DNA: TGTGCCAGCAGCGGGGGACAGGGAAGAGGAACTGAAGCTTTCTTT
CDR3 protein: CASSGGQGRGTEAFF
V gene: TRBV5-4
D gene: TRBD1
clone size: .
CDR3 length: 15
J gene: TRBJ1-1

CDR3 DNA: TGTGCCAGCAGTGTACTCAGGGACCTCAATGAGCAGTTCTTC
CDR3 protein: CASSVLRDLNEQFF
V gene: TRBV6-1
D gene: .
clone size: .
CDR3 length: 14
J gene: TRBJ2-1

CDR3 DNA: TGCGCCAGCAGGGGGACGTCCGAGCAGTACTTC
CDR3 protein: CASRGTSEQYF
V gene: TRBV10-2
D gene: .
clone size: .
CDR3 length: 11
J gene: TRBJ2-7

CDR3 DNA: TGTGCCAGCAGCCCGACAGGTACCAAAACCTTTGGCGAGCAGTACTTC
CDR3 protein: CASSPTGTKTFGEQYF
V gene: TRBV9
D gene: .
clone size: .
CDR3 length: 16
J gene: TRBJ2-7